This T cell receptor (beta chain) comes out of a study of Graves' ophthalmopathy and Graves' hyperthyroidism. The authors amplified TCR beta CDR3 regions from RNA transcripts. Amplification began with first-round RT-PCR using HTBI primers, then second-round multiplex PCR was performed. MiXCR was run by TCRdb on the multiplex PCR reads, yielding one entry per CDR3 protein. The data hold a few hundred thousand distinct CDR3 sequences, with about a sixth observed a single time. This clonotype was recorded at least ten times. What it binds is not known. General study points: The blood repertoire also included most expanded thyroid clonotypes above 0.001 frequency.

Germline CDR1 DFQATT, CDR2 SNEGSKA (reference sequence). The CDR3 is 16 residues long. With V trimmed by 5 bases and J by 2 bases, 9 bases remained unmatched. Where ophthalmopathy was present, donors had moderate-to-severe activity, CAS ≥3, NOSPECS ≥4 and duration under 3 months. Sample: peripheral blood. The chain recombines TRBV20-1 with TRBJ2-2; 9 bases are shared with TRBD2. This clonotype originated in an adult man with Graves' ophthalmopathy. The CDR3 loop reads CSAPTGTSLNTGELFF. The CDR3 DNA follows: TGCAGTGCTCCAACCGGGACTAGCCTTAACACCGGGGAGCTGTTTTTT.